Each of the 15 T cell receptor beta chains below was sequenced from the same sample in a study of cytomegalovirus exposure and HLA in healthy donors. PCR involved 60 Vbeta and 13 Jbeta primers. Data came from immunoSEQ multiplex PCR; TCRdb stores just in-frame clones and leaves some out. The profile shows under 200,000 clones, around three quarters of them singletons. Material for sequencing was PBMCs. The receptors shown here come from a woman in her 30s in good health and CMV-seropositive.

The chain uses TRBV18 and TRBJ1-4; D is undetermined. Trimming stripped 0 bases from V and 4 bases from J, with 9 bases between. Per germline, CDR1 KGHSH and CDR2 LQKENI. The CDR3 is 15 residues long. CDR3 coding DNA: TGTGCCAGCTCACCACCCGGAGCGTTTAATGAAAAACTGTTTTTT. It translates to CASSPPGAFNEKLFF.

The V and J genes are TRBV4-2 and TRBJ2-2; the D is unclear. V lost 4 bases and J lost 4, with 10 bases in between. This CDR3 comprises 14 residues. The V gene's germline CDR1 is LGHNA and CDR2 YNFKEQ. The CDR3 sequence is CASSLSSGTGELFF. The CDR3 DNA reads TGTGCCAGCAGCCTATCATCGGGCACCGGGGAGCTGTTTTTT.

The V and J genes are TRBV11-3 and TRBJ2-3, with 9 bases that match TRBD2. This CDR3 is built from 17 residues. Per the germline V gene, CDR1 is SGHNT and CDR2 is YENEEA. The V gene end was trimmed by 4 bases and the J gene end by 4 bases; junction bases not matched to a gene: 12. As DNA, the CDR3 is TGTGCCAGCAGCTCCCAATTTAGCGGGAGTGAGGCAGATACGCAGTATTTT. Encoded protein: CASSSQFSGSEADTQYF.

This clone was counted a few times. The junction shows a germline mismatch at one end, possibly a read error. The gene calls are TRBV11-3 and TRBJ2-7; TRBD1 matches 7 bases. Germline V gene lookup returns CDR1 SGHNT and CDR2 YENEEA. There are 14 residues in the CDR3. DNA of the CDR3: TGTGCCAGCAGTTTAGCCCGGGACAGCTACGAGCAGTACTTC. Amino acid sequence: CASSLARDSYEQYF.

This chain links TRBV4-3 with TRBJ1-6; D is unresolved. Germline V gene data show CDR1 as LGHNA and CDR2 as YSLEER. Trimming took 4 bases from V and 1 from J, leaving 14 bases between them. This CDR3 comprises 17 residues. The CDR3 protein is CASSPHGLRSYNSPLHF. The CDR3 DNA is TGCGCCAGCAGCCCCCACGGCCTCAGGTCCTATAATTCACCCCTCCACTTT.

The chain couples TRBV5-4 to TRBJ1-2, with TRBD1 matching over 10 bases. V shed 4 bases and J 7 bases; nucleotides not matched to a gene: 10. This CDR3 comprises 15 residues. Germline loops: CDR1 SGHNT, CDR2 YYREEE (reference sequence). The CDR3 region is CASSILTGGSAGYTF. CDR3 DNA sequence: TGTGCCAGCAGCATTCTGACAGGGGGCTCCGCTGGCTACACCTTC.

V usage is TRBV6-6 and J usage is TRBJ2-7, with D perhaps TRBD1 (5 bases). V was trimmed by 2 bases and J by 3 bases, leaving 11 bases between them. This CDR3 spans 14 amino acids. Germline CDR1 and CDR2: MNHNY and SVGAGI (reference sequence). The CDR3 spells CASSYEPGYYEQYF. CDR3 nucleotides: TGTGCCAGCAGTTACGAACCAGGGTACTACGAGCAGTACTTC.

This clone was counted a single time. The chain uses TRBV6-5 and TRBJ2-5; 8 nucleotides align to TRBD1. CDR1 is MNHEY and CDR2 is SVGAGI in the germline V gene. This CDR3 comprises 13 residues. The trim removed 6 bases at V and 11 bases at J, leaving 11 bases unmatched. The CDR3, as DNA: TGTGCCAGCAGCGAGGACAGGGCTGGGGAGCAGTACTTC. This sequence encodes CASSEDRAGEQYF.

The chain recombines TRBV4-3 with TRBJ1-2; TRBD1 matches at 7 bases. The CDR3 spans 15 residues. Germline CDR1 reads LGHNA; CDR2 reads YSLEER. V shed 4 bases and J 8 bases; nucleotides not matched to a gene: 13. CDR3 sequence reads: CASSPGTVRTWGYTF. CDR3 DNA: TGCGCCAGCAGCCCGGGGACAGTCCGAACGTGGGGCTACACCTTC.

This clone was counted only a few times. The gene calls are TRBV7-2 and TRBJ2-7; tentatively, D is TRBD2 (6 bases). This CDR3 spans 15 amino acids. Germline loops: CDR1 SGHTA, CDR2 FQGNSA. V was shortened by 2 bases and J by 2 bases, with 13 bases between the two germline ends. CDR3 loop: CASSLMASETYEQYF. Here the CDR3 DNA reads TGTGCCAGCAGCTTAATGGCTAGCGAGACCTACGAGCAGTACTTC.

Here the CDR3 DNA reads TGTGCCAGCAGCGGCTGGGGGGGATCCCCTGGAAACACCATATATTTT. Translating gives CASSGWGGSPGNTIYF. The rearrangement joins TRBV9 to TRBJ1-3; the D gene is possibly TRBD1 (5 bases). The V gene's germline CDR1 is SGDLS and CDR2 YYNGEE. The CDR3 has 16 residues. Deletions cut 3 bases from V and 2 bases from J, with 15 bases between.

Remarks on this clone: Other DNA variants within this sample encode the same CDR3. The V call is TRBV2, the J call TRBJ1-5, with 8 bases that match TRBD1. V gave up 1 base and J gave up 4 bases; unmatched junction bases: 0. CDR3 length: 14 residues. CDR1 is SNHLY, CDR2 FYNNEI, per germline. This CDR3 is CASSEDRGNQPQHF. In nucleotides, the CDR3 is TGTGCCAGCAGTGAAGACAGGGGGAATCAGCCCCAGCATTTT.

This clone was found once. J is TRBJ2-7 and V is TRBV27; TRBD2 agrees at 9 bases. Germline CDR1 is MNHEY and CDR2 is SMNVEV (reference sequence). The V and J ends lost 6 bases and 3 bases, in that order; junction bases with no gene match: 9. The CDR3 extends over 15 amino acids. The DNA of the CDR3 is TGTGCCAGCAGCCACACGACTAGCGGAAACTACGAGCAGTACTTC. Translating gives CASSHTTSGNYEQYF.

The chain has TRBV7-2 and TRBJ2-7; TRBD2 matches 10 bases. The CDR3 sequence is 16 residues long. With V trimmed by 5 bases and J by 4 bases, 11 bases remained unmatched. Germline CDR1 SGHTA, CDR2 FQGNSA. This CDR3 is CASSTDVSSGSYEQYF. The CDR3, as DNA: TGTGCCAGCAGCACAGACGTGTCTAGCGGGAGTTACGAGCAGTACTTC.

The chain has TRBV7-8 and TRBJ1-2, with 7 bases lining up with TRBD1. With 5 bases clipped from V and 8 bases from J, the junction kept 8 bases outside the gene matches. Germline CDR1 reads SGHVS; CDR2 reads FQNEAQ. The CDR3 sequence is 13 residues long. Here the CDR3 DNA reads TGTGCCAGCAGCCTCCCGACAGGGACGGGCTACACCTTC. Translated: CASSLPTGTGYTF.